This section outlines one TCR beta chain sequence together with its context. Clinical history reported by participants formed the basis on which cohorts were assigned. CDR3 length: 15 amino acids. The V gene's germline CDR1 is MNHNY and CDR2 SVGAGI (reference sequence). Trimming pared 0 bases from V and 1 base from J, leaving 9 bases between. Original methodology: Amplified reference gene primers provided the basis for estimating nucleated cell counts. Here immunoSEQ multiplex PCR was the method, and the copy in TCRdb shows in-frame clones only, minus some. V, J and clone size were drawn from that table, and D and trimming were deduced from the DNA. The sample lists some 340,000 clones, 90% seen once, with 3.5% to 5% in the top ten. This specimen comes from a study of blood T cell repertoires in COVID-19. Across the study: Italy, Spain and the United States were the sources of the convalescent and acute COVID-19 samples. The cDNA or gDNA used as material had been derived from T cells, B-cell-depleted T cells, or PBMCs.

This TCR came from a woman in her twenties or thirties who had been exposed to COVID-19. The sequencing input was PBMCs or T cells enriched from blood (not recorded which). The chain uses TRBV6-6 and TRBJ1-1; a possible D gene is TRBD1 (5 bases). CDR3 amino acids: CASSYSRGPNTEAFF. The CDR3 region has the DNA TGTGCCAGCAGTTACTCGCGGGGCCCGAACACTGAAGCTTTCTTT.